This T cell receptor beta chain was recorded in a study of blood T cell repertoires in COVID-19. Study overall: The origin of the acute and convalescent COVID-19 samples was the United States, Italy and Spain. From T cells, B-cell-depleted T cells, or PBMCs came the material, which was cDNA or gDNA.

Germline V gene sequence: CDR1 LGHDT, CDR2 YNNKEL (reference sequence). CDR3 length: 15 amino acids. Trimming cost V 1 base and J 8 bases; bases outside gene matches: 8. Under the authors' procedure: Quantification of nucleated cells was approximated via reference gene primer amplification. Only in-frame clones appear in the TCRdb table, and some are missing; sequencing was by immunoSEQ multiplex PCR. For V, J and clone size, that table is used; D and trimming come from the DNA. The table includes 90,000 to 95,000 clones, around 88% detected once. Input material: peripheral blood. The source is a woman in her sixties or seventies with acute or convalescent COVID-19. The chain links TRBV3-1 (or the pseudogene TRBV3-2) to TRBJ2-1; 7 bases fit TRBD2. The chain's CDR3 is CASSQVREGRDEQFF. CDR3 bases: TGTGCCAGCAGCCAAGTGAGGGAGGGCCGTGATGAGCAGTTCTTC.